Below, one TCR beta chain is given with its context. Its target is unknown. CDR1 and CDR2 from the germline V gene are GTSNPN and SVGIG (reference sequence). This CDR3 spans 12 amino acids. The ends were cut back, 2 bases at V and 8 bases at J, with 12 bases in the middle. The method was immunoSEQ multiplex PCR; TCRdb's version includes in-frame clones alone and lacks a portion of them. The repertoire consists of around 180,000 clones, with roughly 82% occurring once and the leading ten covering roughly 7.5%. The sample originates from a study of cytomegalovirus exposure and HLA in healthy donors. Whole-study results and caveats: According to reports, the classifier identified cytomegalovirus status with high specificity and sensitivity. Among TCR beta chains, those listed as cytomegalovirus-associated numbered about 160.

The donors were in the roughly 110-subject validation cohort, distinct from the approximately 670-subject first cohort. Sequencing was done on a sample of PBMCs. The TCR was taken from a man aged 18 to 35 in good health and CMV-seropositive. The chain uses TRBV30 and TRBJ1-2, with D hard to call. As DNA, the CDR3 is TGTGCCTGGAGTCCTCCTCCGGGAGGCTACACCTTC. Encoded protein: CAWSPPPGGYTF.